The entry below gives a single T cell receptor beta chain sequence along with its context. The antigen is unknown. These data belong to a study of blood T cells in healthy people across ages. The study, taken as a whole, reports: In these data, TCR beta diversity tracked strongly with naive T cell percentage. Significant beta diversity loss was already apparent by age approximately 40, declining roughly linearly.

Together with a sample-barcoded 5' primer, a J-beta primer mix was included in a second PCR lasting about 6 to 11 cycles. All cDNA molecules were each tagged by a template-switch adaptor with 12 random nucleotides. TCRdb passed the 5' RACE reads through MiXCR, listing each CDR3 protein once. The sample shows almost 800,000 distinct CDR3 sequences, roughly 60% of them seen only once. This CDR3 has 15 amino acids. Germline CDR1 is MNHEY and CDR2 is SVGEGT. This chain joins TRBV6-2 or TRBV6-3 and TRBJ2-1; D is perhaps TRBD1 (6 bases). The DNA end lines up better with TRBJ2-7; the J call may be wrong. The source of this sequence is a man aged 25 to 40 in good health. The sequencing sample was made of blood. CDR3 amino acids: CASTGTIRSYNEQYF. The DNA for the CDR3 is TGTGCCAGCACTGGGACAATCCGCTCCTACAATGAGCAGTACTTC.